The entry below describes one T cell receptor beta chain. The same CDR3 is also encoded by other DNA sequences in this sample. Data came from immunoSEQ multiplex PCR; TCRdb stores just in-frame clones and leaves some out. Among 75,000 to 95,000 clones listed, more than 85% were seen once. This sample was taken from a study of T cell changes during pregnancy in multiple sclerosis. Germline assignment: CDR1 SGHNT and CDR2 YENEEA. Between the trimmed V and J ends, which lost 4 bases and 0 bases, there was a span of 7 bases. The CDR3 contains 13 residues. The V call is TRBV11-3, the J call TRBJ2-7; possibly TRBD2 for D (5 bases). Sample: peripheral blood, taken in the first trimester of pregnancy. The origin of this receptor is a female donor with multiple sclerosis, enrolled in a pregnancy study. The CDR3 DNA is TGTGCCAGCAGCTCCCGGGACTCCTACGAGCAGTACTTC. This encodes CASSSRDSYEQYF. The variable domain in full, completed from reference TRBV11-3 and TRBJ2-7, reads EAGVVQSPRYKIIEKKQPVAFWCNPISGHNTLYWYLQNLGQGPELLIRYENEEAVDDSQLPKDRFSAERLKGVDSTLKIQPAELGDSAVYLCASSSRDSYEQYFGPGTRLTVT.